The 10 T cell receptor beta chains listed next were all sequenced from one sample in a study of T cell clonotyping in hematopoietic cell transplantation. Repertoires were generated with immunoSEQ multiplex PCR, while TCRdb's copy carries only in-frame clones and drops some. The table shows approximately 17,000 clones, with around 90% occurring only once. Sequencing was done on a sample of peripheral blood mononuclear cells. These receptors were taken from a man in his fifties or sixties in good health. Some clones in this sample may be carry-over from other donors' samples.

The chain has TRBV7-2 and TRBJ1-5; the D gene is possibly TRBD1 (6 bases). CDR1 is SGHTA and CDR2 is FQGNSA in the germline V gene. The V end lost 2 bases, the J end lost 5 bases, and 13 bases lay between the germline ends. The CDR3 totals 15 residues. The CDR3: CASSLFRDTHQPQHF. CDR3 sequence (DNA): TGTGCCAGCAGCTTATTTCGGGACACTCATCAGCCCCAGCATTTT. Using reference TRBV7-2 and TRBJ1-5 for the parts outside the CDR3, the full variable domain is GAGVSQSPSNKVTEKGKDVELRCDPISGHTALYWYRQSLGQGLEFLIYFQGNSAPDKSGLPSDRFSAERTGGSVSTLTIQRTQQEDSAVYLCASSLFRDTHQPQHFGDGTRLSIL.

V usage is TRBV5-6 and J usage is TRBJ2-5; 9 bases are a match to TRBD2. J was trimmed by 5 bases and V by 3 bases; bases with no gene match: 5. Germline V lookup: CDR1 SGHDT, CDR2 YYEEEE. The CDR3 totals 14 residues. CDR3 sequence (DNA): TGTGCCAGCAGCTCGCTAGCGGGGCAGGAGACCCAGTACTTC. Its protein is CASSSLAGQETQYF. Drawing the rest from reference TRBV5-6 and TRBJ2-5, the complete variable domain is DAGVTQSPTHLIKTRGQQVTLRCSPKSGHDTVSWYQQALGQGPQFIFQYYEEEERQRGNFPDRFSGHQFPNYSSELNVNALLLGDSALYLCASSSLAGQETQYFGPGTRLLVL.

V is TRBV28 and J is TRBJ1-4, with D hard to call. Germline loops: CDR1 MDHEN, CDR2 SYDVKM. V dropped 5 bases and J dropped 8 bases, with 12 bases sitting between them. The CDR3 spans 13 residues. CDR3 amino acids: CASSPGPYEKLFF. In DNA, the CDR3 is TGTGCCAGCAGTCCGGGCCCCTACGAAAAACTGTTTTTT.

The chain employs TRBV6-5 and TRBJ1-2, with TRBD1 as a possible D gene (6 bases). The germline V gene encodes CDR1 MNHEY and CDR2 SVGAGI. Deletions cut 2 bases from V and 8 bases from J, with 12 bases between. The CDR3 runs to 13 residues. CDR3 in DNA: TGTGCCAGCAGTTACCGGGGGGCGAAGGGCTACACCTTC. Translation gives CASSYRGAKGYTF.

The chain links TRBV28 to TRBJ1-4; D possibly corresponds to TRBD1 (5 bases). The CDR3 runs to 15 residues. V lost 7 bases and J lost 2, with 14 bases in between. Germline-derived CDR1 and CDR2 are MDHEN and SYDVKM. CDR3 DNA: TGTGCCAGCACCACATGGGGGTTGACTAATGAAAAACTGTTTTTT. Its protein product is CASTTWGLTNEKLFF.

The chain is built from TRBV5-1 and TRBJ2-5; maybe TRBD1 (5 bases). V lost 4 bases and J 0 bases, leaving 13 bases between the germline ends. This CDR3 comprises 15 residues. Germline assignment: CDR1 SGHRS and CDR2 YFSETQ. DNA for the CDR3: TGCGCCAGCAGCCTGGGGCCCCGAAACCAAGAGACCCAGTACTTC. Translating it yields CASSLGPRNQETQYF.

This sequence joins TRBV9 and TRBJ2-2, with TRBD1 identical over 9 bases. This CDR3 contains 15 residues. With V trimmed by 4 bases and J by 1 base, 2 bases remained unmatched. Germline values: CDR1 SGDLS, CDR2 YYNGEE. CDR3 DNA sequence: TGTGCCAGCAGCTTGGGACAGGGGAACACCGGGGAGCTGTTTTTT. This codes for CASSLGQGNTGELFF.

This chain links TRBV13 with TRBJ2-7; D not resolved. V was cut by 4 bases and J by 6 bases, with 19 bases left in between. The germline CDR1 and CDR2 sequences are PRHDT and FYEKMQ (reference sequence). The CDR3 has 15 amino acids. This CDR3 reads CASSSNLRTPREQYF. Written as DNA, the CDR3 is TGTGCCAGCAGCTCCAACCTACGGACGCCCCGCGAGCAGTACTTC.

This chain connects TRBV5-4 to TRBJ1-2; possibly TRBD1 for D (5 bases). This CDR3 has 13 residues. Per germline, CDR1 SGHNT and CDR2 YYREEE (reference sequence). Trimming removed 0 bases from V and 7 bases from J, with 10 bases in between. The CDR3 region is CASSLAPGVGYTF. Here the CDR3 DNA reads TGTGCCAGCAGCTTGGCCCCGGGGGTTGGCTACACCTTC.

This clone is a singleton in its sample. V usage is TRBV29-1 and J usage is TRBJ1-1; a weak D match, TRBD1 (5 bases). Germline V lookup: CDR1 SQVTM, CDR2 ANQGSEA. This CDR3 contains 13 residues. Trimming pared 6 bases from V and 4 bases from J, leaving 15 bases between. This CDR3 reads CSVRGQGGTEAFF. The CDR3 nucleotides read TGCAGCGTGAGGGGTCAGGGTGGCACTGAAGCTTTCTTT.